The 8 T cell receptor beta chains given below trace back to one sample, sequenced in a study of cytomegalovirus exposure and HLA in healthy donors. Primers for the PCR totalled 60 Vbeta and 13 Jbeta. Profiled with immunoSEQ multiplex PCR; TCRdb holds only in-frame clones, not every one. This sample carries more than 200,000 clones, approximately 70% of them seen once, and the ten largest clones take around 2.6%. The sequenced sample was PBMCs. The source is a middle-aged man in good health and CMV-seropositive.

The rearrangement joins TRBV5-1 to TRBJ2-3; TRBD2 matches 14 bases. Per the germline V gene, CDR1 is SGHRS and CDR2 is YFSETQ. V dropped 2 bases and J dropped 5; count of bases not matched to a gene: 7. The CDR3 length is 17 residues. The CDR3 DNA follows: TGCGCCAGCAGCTTCCTTGGGACTAGCGGGGGTGGAGATACGCAGTATTTT. This encodes CASSFLGTSGGGDTQYF.

This clone was seen more than once but under ten times. The chain combines TRBV2 with TRBJ1-1; D might be TRBD1 (6 bases). Germline V gives CDR1 SNHLY, CDR2 FYNNEI. The V and J ends lost 5 bases and 3 bases respectively, with 13 bases between them. CDR3 size: 14 residues. This CDR3 is CASSSQGLHTEAFF. In DNA, the CDR3 is TGTGCCAGCAGTTCACAGGGCCTTCACACTGAAGCTTTCTTT.

The rearrangement uses TRBV5-1 and TRBJ2-3, with TRBD2 identical over 10 bases. The junction had 9 bases not matched to a gene; V was cut back by 7 bases and J by 4 bases. The CDR3 is 15 amino acids. Germline V gene lookup returns CDR1 SGHRS and CDR2 YFSETQ. CDR3 bases: TGCGCCAGCGGCCCATCCAGCGGGGGGGCAGATACGCAGTATTTT. It translates to CASGPSSGGADTQYF.

The chain joins TRBV29-1 to TRBJ2-1; weak D call: TRBD1 (5 bases). This CDR3 is 12 amino acids long. CDR1 and CDR2 (germline): SQVTM, ANQGSEA. Trimming pared 3 bases from V and 10 bases from J, leaving 13 bases between. The CDR3 DNA is TGCAGCGTTGAGCCACAGGCTTACGAGCAGTTCTTC. Its protein is CSVEPQAYEQFF.

The chain links TRBV6-5 to TRBJ1-1, with 11 nucleotides matching TRBD1. In germline, CDR1 is MNHEY, CDR2 SVGAGI. The CDR3 runs 15 residues. Losses at the gene ends were 7 bases for V and 0 bases for J; bases not matched to a gene: 4. The CDR3 region is CASTPDRGLNTEAFF. The CDR3 bases are TGTGCCAGCACCCCGGACAGGGGGCTGAACACTGAAGCTTTCTTT.

The rearrangement joins TRBV6-6 to TRBJ2-7; 10 bases fit TRBD2. CDR1 and CDR2 from the germline V gene are MNHNY and SVGAGI (reference sequence). V gave up 5 bases and J gave up 7 bases; unmatched junction bases: 11. The CDR3 runs 15 residues. Here the CDR3 DNA reads TGTGCCAGCAGTGATGTAGCGGGGGGAAAAAGGGAGCAGTACTTC. Protein: CASSDVAGGKREQYF.

The chain couples TRBV19 to TRBJ1-3; D is uncertain. Germline CDR1 reads LNHDA; CDR2 reads SQIVND (reference sequence). The germline V and J ends were trimmed by 5 bases and 0 bases, with 11 bases remaining between them. This CDR3 spans 15 amino acids. CDR3 DNA sequence: TGTGCCAGTAGTCCCGATGCAGTCTCTGGAAACACCATATATTTT. Its translation is CASSPDAVSGNTIYF.

This clone came up once. The gene calls are TRBV7-2 and TRBJ1-1, with D unresolved. Trimming shortened V by 5 bases and J by 10 bases, and 14 bases separated the two germline ends. The CDR3 runs to 12 residues. Germline V lookup: CDR1 SGHTA, CDR2 FQGNSA. The CDR3 spells CASSILPPRAFF. The CDR3 region has the DNA TGTGCCAGCAGCATTCTGCCCCCGAGAGCTTTCTTT.